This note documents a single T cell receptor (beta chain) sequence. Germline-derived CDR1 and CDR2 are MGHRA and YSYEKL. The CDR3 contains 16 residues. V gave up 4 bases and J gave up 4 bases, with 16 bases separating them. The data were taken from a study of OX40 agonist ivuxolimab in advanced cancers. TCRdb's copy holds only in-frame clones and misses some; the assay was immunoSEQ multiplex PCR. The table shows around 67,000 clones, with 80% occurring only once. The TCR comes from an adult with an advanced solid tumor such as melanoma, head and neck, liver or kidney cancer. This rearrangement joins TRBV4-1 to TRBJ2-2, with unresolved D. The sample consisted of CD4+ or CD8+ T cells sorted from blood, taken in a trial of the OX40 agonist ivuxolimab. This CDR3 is CASSPESWTGTGELFF. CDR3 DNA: TGCGCCAGCAGCCCGGAATCCTGGACGGGCACCGGGGAGCTGTTTTTT.